Given below is one T cell receptor (beta chain) in context. The CDR3 extends over 13 amino acids. Germline V CDR1 and CDR2: KGHSH, LQKENI. V was clipped by 3 bases and J by 5 bases; unmatched bases: 3. Sequencing used immunoSEQ multiplex PCR; TCRdb keeps in-frame clones, though not all of them. The data contain approximately 50,000 clones, about 80% of them singletons. The data belong to a study of OX40 agonist ivuxolimab in advanced cancers. Across the study: Having had anti-PD-1, anti-PD-L1 or anti-CTLA-4 therapy before was allowed, and roughly 38% had some.

The material was CD4+ or CD8+ T cells sorted from blood, obtained in a trial of the OX40 agonist ivuxolimab. The chain has TRBV18 and TRBJ2-7, with 8 positions matching TRBD1. The TCR originated in an adult with an advanced solid tumor such as melanoma, head and neck, liver or kidney cancer. The CDR3 sequence: CASSPRTGNEQYF. The CDR3 coding sequence is TGTGCCAGCTCACCCAGGACAGGGAACGAGCAGTACTTC.